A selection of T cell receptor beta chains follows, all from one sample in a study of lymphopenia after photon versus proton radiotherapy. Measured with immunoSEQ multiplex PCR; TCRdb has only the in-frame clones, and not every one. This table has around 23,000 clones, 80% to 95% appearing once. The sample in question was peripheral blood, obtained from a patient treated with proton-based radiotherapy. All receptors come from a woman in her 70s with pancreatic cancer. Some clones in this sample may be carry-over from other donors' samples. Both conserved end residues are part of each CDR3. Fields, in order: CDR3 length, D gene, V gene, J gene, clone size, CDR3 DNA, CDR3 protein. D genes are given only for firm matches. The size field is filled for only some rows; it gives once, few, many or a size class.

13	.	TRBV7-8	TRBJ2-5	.	TGTGCCAGCAGCTTTACAAGTCAAGAGACCCAGTACTTC	CASSFTSQETQYF
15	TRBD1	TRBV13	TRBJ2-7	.	TGTGCCAGCAGCTCCGGACAGGGGCCGTCCTACGAGCAGTACTTC	CASSSGQGPSYEQYF
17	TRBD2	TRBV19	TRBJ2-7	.	TGTGCCAGTAGTCCCCCCGGGACTAGCGGGATAGTCCACGAGCAGTACTTC	CASSPPGTSGIVHEQYF
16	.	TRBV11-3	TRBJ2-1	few	TGTGCCAGCAGCTTAAGCGTGGCGGGGATCTACAATGAGCAGTTCTTC	CASSLSVAGIYNEQFF
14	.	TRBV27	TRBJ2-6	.	TGTGCCAGCAGTTTTTTTTCTGGGGCCAACGTCCTGACTTTC	CASSFFSGANVLTF
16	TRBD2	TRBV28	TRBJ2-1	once	TGTGCCAGCAGTTTATCGGGGACTAGCGGCCACAATGAGCAGTTCTTC	CASSLSGTSGHNEQFF
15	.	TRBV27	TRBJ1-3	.	TGTGCCAGCAGCCCAAGCAGGGGTGGTGGAAACACCATATATTTT	CASSPSRGGGNTIYF
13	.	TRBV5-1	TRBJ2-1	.	TGCGCCAGCAGCTTGGGGAGGGATAATGAGCAGTTCTTC	CASSLGRDNEQFF
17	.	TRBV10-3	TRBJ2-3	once	TGTGCCATCAGTGAGCCCTTGGGACTCCCCTCGGCAGATACGCAGTATTTT	CAISEPLGLPSADTQYF
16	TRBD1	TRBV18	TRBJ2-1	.	TGTGCCAGCTCACTTACAGGGGGCTCAGGGTACAATGAGCAGTTCTTC	CASSLTGGSGYNEQFF
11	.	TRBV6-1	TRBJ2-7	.	TGTGCCAGCATAGGATTCTACGAGCAGTACTTC	CASIGFYEQYF
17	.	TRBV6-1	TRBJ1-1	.	TGTGCCAGCAGTGATTCTCCCTATTCGGACGGGGACACTGAAGCTTTCTTT	CASSDSPYSDGDTEAFF
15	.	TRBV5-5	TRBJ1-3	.	TGTGCCAGCAGACTTCTCGGGATCCAGGGAAACACCATATATTTT	CASRLLGIQGNTIYF
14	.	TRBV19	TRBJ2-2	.	TGTGCCAGTAGCTCTCCAGGCGGAACCGGGGAGCTGTTTTTT	CASSSPGGTGELFF
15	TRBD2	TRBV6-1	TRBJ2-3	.	TGTGCCACCGAGGTGGCTAGCGGGAGTGCAGATACGCAGTATTTT	CATEVASGSADTQYF
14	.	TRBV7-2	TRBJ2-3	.	TGTGCCAGCAGCCTGAGATCCAAAACAGATACGCAGTATTTT	CASSLRSKTDTQYF
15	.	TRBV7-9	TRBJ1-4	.	TGTGCCAGCAGCTTCGGGGGGAATATTAATGAAAAACTGTTTTTT	CASSFGGNINEKLFF